This is a list of T cell receptor beta chains from one sample in a study of cytomegalovirus exposure and HLA in healthy donors. The assay was immunoSEQ multiplex PCR, and TCRdb's table has in-frame clones only and misses some. This sample carries about 80,000 clones, 60% to 80% of them seen once, and the ten largest clones take about 3%. The sequenced sample consisted of PBMCs. Receptors originate from a man in his forties or fifties in good health and CMV-seronegative. The CDR3 runs from the conserved cysteine through the conserved F or W. Each record gives: D gene, J gene, V gene, clone size, CDR3 protein, CDR3 DNA. The D gene is left open where the match is weak. Only some rows state a clone size, as once, few, many or a class for expanded clones.

TRBD1 TRBJ1-5 TRBV2 NA CASSEYRDRVRPQHF TGTGCCAGCAGTGAATACCGGGACAGGGTCCGACCCCAGCATTTT
NA TRBJ2-2 TRBV5-1 NA CASSLVPSRTDTGELFF TGCGCCAGCAGCTTGGTACCCTCCCGGACAGACACCGGGGAGCTGTTTTTT
TRBD1 TRBJ1-5 TRBV30 once CAWSGPGTGGNQPQHF TGTGCCTGGAGTGGTCCCGGGACAGGAGGCAATCAGCCCCAGCATTTT
NA TRBJ1-1 TRBV7-8 NA CASSQGGVTEAFF TGTGCCAGCAGCCAAGGGGGGGTGACTGAAGCTTTCTTT
NA TRBJ1-1 TRBV19 NA CASSLTRTNTEAFF TGTGCCAGTAGTTTGACACGTACGAACACTGAAGCTTTCTTT
NA TRBJ2-2 TRBV7-9 NA CSSSSYYRDNTGELFF TGTTCCAGCAGCTCTTACTATCGAGACAACACCGGGGAGCTGTTTTTT
NA TRBJ2-3 TRBV4-3 NA CASSQDRLYTDTQYF TGCGCCAGCAGCCAAGATAGACTTTACACAGATACGCAGTATTTT
TRBD1 TRBJ1-6 TRBV7-6 once CASSPTGVDSPLHF TGTGCCAGCAGCCCCACAGGGGTTGATTCACCCCTCCACTTT
TRBD1 TRBJ2-2 TRBV27 NA CASSFASRQGFTGELFF TGTGCCAGCAGTTTTGCTTCACGACAGGGTTTCACCGGGGAGCTGTTTTTT
NA TRBJ2-2 TRBV4-2 NA CASGPYTGELFF TGTGCCAGCGGGCCTTACACCGGGGAGCTGTTTTTT
NA TRBJ1-1 TRBV30 NA CAWGAVLMNTEAFF TGTGCCTGGGGGGCGGTACTCATGAACACTGAAGCTTTCTTT
NA TRBJ1-6 TRBV15 NA CATSRDQGPDSPLHF TGTGCCACCAGCAGAGATCAGGGCCCAGATTCACCCCTCCACTTT
NA TRBJ1-1 TRBV28 NA CATRGGVREAFF TGTGCCACCCGGGGCGGGGTTCGTGAAGCTTTCTTT
TRBD2 TRBJ2-5 TRBV2 NA CASSPSPLAGDQETQYF TGTGCCAGCAGTCCCTCTCCACTAGCGGGGGACCAAGAGACCCAGTACTTC
TRBD1 TRBJ2-5 TRBV7-3 NA CASSLTGSGETQYF TGTGCCAGCAGCTTGACAGGGTCGGGGGAGACCCAGTACTTC
TRBD2 TRBJ2-7 TRBV10-3 NA CAISPPPGTTYEQYF TGTGCCATCAGTCCACCTCCCGGGACTACCTACGAGCAGTACTTC
TRBD2 TRBJ2-5 TRBV6-5 few CASSYLAENQETQYF TGTGCCAGCAGTTACCTAGCGGAGAACCAAGAGACCCAGTACTTC
NA TRBJ1-2 TRBV5-1 NA CASSLESAGAYGYTF TGCGCCAGCAGCTTGGAATCGGCAGGGGCCTATGGCTACACCTTC
TRBD1 TRBJ1-4 TRBV11-3 once CASSSGTGVGKLFF TGTGCCAGCAGCTCTGGGACAGGAGTTGGAAAACTGTTTTTT
TRBD1 TRBJ1-4 TRBV18 NA CASSPGQGTKLFF TGTGCCAGCTCACCGGGACAGGGGACAAAACTGTTTTTT
NA TRBJ1-1 TRBV18 NA CASSTGGNTEAFF TGTGCCAGCTCAACCGGGGGGAACACTGAAGCTTTCTTT
TRBD2 TRBJ2-3 TRBV5-4 NA CASSFLGGGAADTQYF TGTGCCAGCAGCTTCTTAGGCGGGGGGGCCGCGGATACGCAGTATTTT
TRBD1 TRBJ1-1 TRBV6-5 few CASSYADRATEAFF TGTGCCAGCAGTTATGCCGACAGGGCCACTGAAGCTTTCTTT